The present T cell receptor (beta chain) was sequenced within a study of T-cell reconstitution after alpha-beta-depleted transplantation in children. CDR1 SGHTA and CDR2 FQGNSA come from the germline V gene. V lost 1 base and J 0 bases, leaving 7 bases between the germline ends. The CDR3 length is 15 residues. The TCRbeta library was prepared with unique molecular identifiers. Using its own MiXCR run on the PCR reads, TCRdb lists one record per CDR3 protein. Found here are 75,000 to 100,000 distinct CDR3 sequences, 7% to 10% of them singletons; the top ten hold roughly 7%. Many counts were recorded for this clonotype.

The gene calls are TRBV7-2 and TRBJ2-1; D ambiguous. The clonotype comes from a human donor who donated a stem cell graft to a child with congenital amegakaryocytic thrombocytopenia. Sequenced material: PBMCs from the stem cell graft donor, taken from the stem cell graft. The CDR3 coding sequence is TGTGCCAGCAGCTTAGACCGGAGCTCCTACAATGAGCAGTTCTTC. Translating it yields CASSLDRSSYNEQFF.